This passage covers 16 T cell receptor beta chains from one sample sequenced in a study of shared clonotypes between healthy human individuals. Positive CCR7 selection of CD45RO-negative cells yielded the naive CD8 cells, and terminally differentiated effector memory CD45RA+ cells were excluded. Libraries were prepared by immunoSEQ multiplex PCR; TCRdb keeps only in-frame clonotypes and omits some of them. The data show about 2.1 million clones, about 92% seen once. The sample taken for sequencing was naive CD8+ T cells from PBMCs. Every receptor here comes from a man aged 18 to 30 in good health. Some clones in this sample may be carry-over from other donors' samples.

The chain carries TRBV7-8 and TRBJ1-1; D uncertain. Germline-derived CDR1 and CDR2 are SGHVS and FQNEAQ. The CDR3 runs 15 residues. V lost 5 bases and J lost 0, with 13 bases in between. In DNA form, the CDR3 reads TGTGCCAGCAGCCCAACCGTATACATGAACACTGAAGCTTTCTTT. It is translated as CASSPTVYMNTEAFF.

The chain is built from TRBV14 and TRBJ2-3, with 8 bases lining up with TRBD2. Germline V gene lookup returns CDR1 SGHDN and CDR2 FVKESK. The J segment lost 0 bases and the V segment lost 1 base, leaving 3 bases of the junction unmatched. The CDR3 covers 16 residues. CDR3: CASSQVLAGSTDTQYF. DNA of the CDR3: TGTGCCAGCAGCCAAGTATTAGCGGGAAGCACAGATACGCAGTATTTT.

Remarks on this clone: A junction boundary mismatches the germline segment, possibly from a read error. The V and J genes are TRBV2 and TRBJ2-7; D might be TRBD2 (5 bases). CDR1 and CDR2 from the germline V gene are SNHLY and FYNNEI. This CDR3 spans 16 amino acids. The CDR3 bases are TGTGCCAGCAGTGACTTCCCCGGGGTACGATCCTCCGAGCAGTACTTC. Translated, it gives CASSDFPGVRSSEQYF.

The chain employs TRBV5-4 and TRBJ1-2, with 7 bases lining up with TRBD1. Trimming at V came to 4 bases and at J to 0 bases, leaving 6 bases not matched to a gene. This CDR3 contains 15 residues. Germline CDR1 SGHNT, CDR2 YYREEE (reference sequence). In DNA, the CDR3 is TGTGCCAGCAGCCGGACAGGACTTGCTAACTATGGCTACACCTTC. Translation gives CASSRTGLANYGYTF.

The rearrangement links TRBV11-2 to TRBJ2-7; D ambiguous. Germline V lookup: CDR1 SGHAT, CDR2 FQNNGV. The V end was cut by 6 bases, the J end by 3 bases, with 12 bases between. This CDR3 has 13 amino acids. CDR3 in amino acids: CASRQILDYEQYF. The DNA of the CDR3 is TGTGCCAGCAGACAGATCTTGGACTACGAGCAGTACTTC. The full variable domain, completed using reference TRBV11-2 and TRBJ2-7, is EAGVAQSPRYKIIEKRQSVAFWCNPISGHATLYWYQQILGQGPKLLIQFQNNGVVDDSQLPKDRFSAERLKGVDSTLKIQPAKLEDSAVYLCASRQILDYEQYFGPGTRLTVT.

The V and J genes are TRBV28 and TRBJ2-3, with D maybe TRBD2 (6 bases). Per germline, CDR1 MDHEN and CDR2 SYDVKM. The length of the CDR3 is 15 residues. Deletions cut 3 bases from V and 6 bases from J, with 16 bases between. The CDR3 DNA reads TGTGCCAGCAGTTTGTCGGGAGAGAGGCGGGATACGCAGTATTTT. It yields the protein CASSLSGERRDTQYF.

The V call is TRBV27, the J call TRBJ2-7; D is uncertain. With 0 bases removed from V and 4 bases from J, the gap between germline ends came to 7 bases. CDR1 and CDR2 from the germline V gene are MNHEY and SMNVEV (reference sequence). This CDR3 region has 13 residues. The CDR3 is CASSLSQYYEQYF. The CDR3, as DNA: TGTGCCAGCAGTTTATCGCAGTATTACGAGCAGTACTTC.

Concerning this clone itself: At the DNA level, this CDR3 is encoded by other sequences in the same sample as well. The rearrangement links TRBV18 to TRBJ2-7, with D possibly being TRBD1 or TRBD2 (5 bases each). This CDR3 region has 12 residues. Germline CDR1 and CDR2: KGHSH and LQKENI. Trimming took 3 bases from V and 2 from J, leaving 5 bases between them. CDR3 nucleotides: TGTGCCAGCTCACCGGGACCCTACGAGCAGTACTTC. Protein: CASSPGPYEQYF.

This clone showed up just once. The CDR3 sequence: CARAGTRSGEQFF. The CDR3 region has the DNA TGTGCCAGGGCCGGGACTAGAAGCGGTGAGCAGTTCTTC. The chain has TRBV2 and TRBJ2-1, with TRBD2 matching 8 bases. Per germline, CDR1 SNHLY and CDR2 FYNNEI. Trimming cost V 9 bases and J 9 bases; bases outside gene matches: 10. The CDR3 runs 13 residues.

The rearrangement joins TRBV18 to TRBJ2-5, with D maybe TRBD2 (5 bases). Trimming pared 3 bases from V and 2 bases from J, leaving 13 bases between. The CDR3 loop spans 15 amino acids. Germline-derived CDR1 and CDR2 are KGHSH and LQKENI. DNA of the CDR3: TGTGCCAGCTCACCTCTCCAGCGGCCTCAAGAGACCCAGTACTTC. Protein sequence: CASSPLQRPQETQYF.

The chain combines TRBV9 with TRBJ2-7, with 10 bases fitting TRBD2. The germline CDR1 and CDR2 sequences are SGDLS and YYNGEE. The length of the CDR3 is 17 residues. Germline trimming cut 0 bases from V and 0 bases from J; bases unmatched to any gene: 6. CDR3 sequence reads: CASSVAPLAGDSYEQYF. The CDR3 coding sequence is TGTGCCAGCAGCGTAGCTCCCCTAGCGGGGGACTCCTACGAGCAGTACTTC. The full variable domain, completed using reference TRBV9 and TRBJ2-7, is DSGVTQTPKHLITATGQRVTLRCSPRSGDLSVYWYQQSLDQGLQFLIQYYNGEERAKGNILERFSAQQFPDLHSELNLSSLELGDSALYFCASSVAPLAGDSYEQYFGPGTRLTVT.

This chain joins TRBV27 and TRBJ2-1; TRBD1 aligns across 10 bases. The CDR3 spans 17 residues. CDR1 and CDR2 (germline): MNHEY, SMNVEV (reference sequence). Germline trimming cut 4 bases from V and 4 bases from J; bases unmatched to any gene: 10. The CDR3 loop reads CASSSLPRDRGYNEQFF. CDR3 bases: TGTGCCAGCAGTTCCCTTCCCCGGGACAGGGGTTACAATGAGCAGTTCTTC.

The chain recombines TRBV9 with TRBJ1-2; D is unclear. This CDR3 is 13 amino acids long. Germline V lookup: CDR1 SGDLS, CDR2 YYNGEE. Trimming pared 7 bases from V and 0 bases from J, leaving 10 bases between. This CDR3 is CASRGRSNYGYTF. CDR3 nucleotide sequence: TGTGCCAGCCGAGGTCGTTCTAACTATGGCTACACCTTC.

This clone is a singleton in its sample. The rearrangement links TRBV7-6 to TRBJ1-1; 8 nucleotides line up with TRBD1. The CDR3 covers 15 residues. The ends lost 5 bases at V and 3 bases at J; junction bases unmatched: 8. Per germline, CDR1 SGHVS and CDR2 FNYEAQ. CDR3 loop: CASSPRQGRYTEAFF. In nucleotides, the CDR3 is TGTGCCAGCAGCCCACGACAGGGGCGGTACACTGAAGCTTTCTTT.

The V and J genes are TRBV4-1 and TRBJ2-5; 7 nucleotides line up with TRBD1. The J call may be incorrect, as the DNA end agrees better with TRBJ2-7. Per the germline V gene, CDR1 is MGHRA and CDR2 is YSYEKL. This CDR3 spans 13 amino acids. In DNA, the CDR3 is TGCGCCAGCAGCCTGCCCAGGGGGAACGAGCAGTACTTC. Translating it yields CASSLPRGNEQYF.

This clone came up once. The chain couples TRBV5-1 to TRBJ1-5; D gene unclear. The V gene lost 0 bases and the J gene lost 3 bases, with 10 bases spanning the gap. The CDR3 consists of 15 residues. CDR1 and CDR2 (germline): SGHRS, YFSETQ. DNA of the CDR3: TGCGCCAGCAGCTTGGCCGGAGGGAACAATCAGCCCCAGCATTTT. Translated: CASSLAGGNNQPQHF.